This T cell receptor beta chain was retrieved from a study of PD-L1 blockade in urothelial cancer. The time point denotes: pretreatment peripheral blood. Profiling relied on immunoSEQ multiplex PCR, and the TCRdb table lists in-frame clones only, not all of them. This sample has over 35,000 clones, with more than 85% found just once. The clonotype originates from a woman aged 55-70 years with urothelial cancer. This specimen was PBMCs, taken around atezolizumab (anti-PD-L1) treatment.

Here the CDR3 reads CSVEGGQGNNEQFF. The DNA for the CDR3 is TGCAGCGTTGAGGGGGGACAGGGCAACAATGAGCAGTTCTTC. The chain couples TRBV29-1 to TRBJ2-1, with 9 bases aligning to TRBD1. The CDR3 consists of 14 residues. The germline V gene encodes CDR1 SQVTM and CDR2 ANQGSEA. With V trimmed by 3 bases and J by 5 bases, 5 bases remained unmatched.